The 25 T cell receptor beta chains below were found in one sample sequenced in a study of T cell repertoires in cytomegalovirus infection. TCRdb processed the reads anew with MiXCR; each CDR3 protein has one entry. The data hold approximately 270,000 distinct CDR3 sequences, with under 25% observed a single time. Which antigens these TCRs recognize remains unknown. The source material was cultured PBMCs, sampled from culture after CMV antigen stimulation. The origin of the receptors is a human donor in good health (CMV status not recorded). Some clones in this sample may be carry-over from other donors' samples.

The rearrangement uses TRBV24-1 and TRBJ2-7, with D hard to call. Looked up from germline, CDR1 is KGHDR and CDR2 is SFDVKD. Between the trimmed V and J ends, which lost 9 bases and 6 bases, there was a span of 11 bases. The length of the CDR3 is 11 residues. The CDR3 sequence is CATLAVGEQYV. In nucleotides, the CDR3 is TGTGCCACCTTGGCGGTTGGCGAGCAGTACGTC.

This clonotype was detected ten times or more. The J gene is TRBJ2-2, the V gene TRBV19; D is perhaps TRBD2 (5 bases). The CDR3 has 12 residues. V was cut by 10 bases and J by 7 bases, with 13 bases left in between. Germline V gene data show CDR1 as LNHDA and CDR2 as SQIVND (reference sequence). The CDR3 bases are TGTGCCATATCTTGGGGAGTCGGGGAGCTGTTTTTT. Protein sequence: CAISWGVGELFF.

This clonotype turned up a few times. The V call is TRBV20-1, the J call TRBJ2-1; 7 nucleotides align to TRBD2. Trimming cost V 3 bases and J 3 bases; bases outside gene matches: 5. Germline V gene sequence: CDR1 DFQATT, CDR2 SNEGSKA (reference sequence). The CDR3 has 14 residues. The chain's CDR3 is CSASSAGDYNEQFF. The CDR3, as DNA: TGCAGTGCTAGTTCGGCGGGAGACTACAATGAGCAGTTCTTC.

In this sample, this clonotype turned up a few times. The chain links TRBV6-2 or TRBV6-3 to TRBJ1-1, with D hard to call. V lost 6 bases and J 11 bases, leaving 19 bases between the germline ends. The CDR3 runs to 13 residues. CDR1 MNHEY and CDR2 SVGEGT come from the germline V gene. CDR3 region: CASSYQDLGYAFF. CDR3 nucleotides: TGTGCCAGCAGCTACCAGGACCTAGGCTACGCTTTCTTT.

The genes are TRBV6-2 or TRBV6-3 and TRBJ1-3; the D is unclear. The germline gives CDR1 MNHEY, CDR2 SVGEGT. CDR3 length: 18 amino acids. Trimming left V 2 bases short and J 3 bases short, with 20 bases between. The CDR3 nucleotides are TGTGCCAGCAGTTACACTCGACTGGACCCCACCTTTGGAAACACCATATATTTT. Its protein product is CASSYTRLDPTFGNTIYF.

This clonotype was found many times. The DNA for the CDR3 is TGTGCCAGCAGCCCAACAGGGCTCGAACAGCCCCAGCATTTT. Translated: CASSPTGLEQPQHF. This chain uses TRBV7-9 with TRBJ1-5, with D possibly TRBD1 on 6 matching bases. Germline V gene data show CDR1 as SEHNR and CDR2 as FQNEAQ (reference sequence). The CDR3 covers 14 residues. V dropped 5 bases and J dropped 7 bases, with 15 bases sitting between them.

The J gene is TRBJ1-1, the V gene TRBV19, with D uncertain. CDR3 length: 14 amino acids. From germline, CDR1 is LNHDA and CDR2 SQIVND (reference sequence). Trimming stripped 3 bases from V and 5 bases from J, with 13 bases between. This CDR3 is CASSITSRRTEAFF. Written as DNA, the CDR3 is TGTGCCAGTAGTATCACCTCCCGAAGAACTGAAGCTTTCTTT.

This clonotype was seen only once. Here the CDR3 reads CASRFRGVGYTF. The CDR3 DNA is TGTGCCAGTAGGTTCAGGGGGGTCGGCTACACCTTC. The chain employs TRBV19 and TRBJ1-2, with 7 bases identical to TRBD1. Germline CDR1 is LNHDA and CDR2 is SQIVND (reference sequence). Trimming at V came to 6 bases and at J to 8 bases, leaving 6 bases not matched to a gene. The CDR3 is made up of 12 amino acids.

Written as DNA, the CDR3 is TGTGCCAGCAGCCAAGCGGGAGGGCCCGCCGGGGAGCTGTTTTTT. It specifies CASSQAGGPAGELFF. The chain employs TRBV3-1 and TRBJ2-2; TRBD2 agrees at 8 bases. V trimming: 1 base; J trimming: 6 bases; junction bases outside the gene matches: 4. CDR1 and CDR2 from the germline V gene are LGHDT and YNNKEL (reference sequence). This CDR3 has 15 residues.

The chain links TRBV4-1 to TRBJ1-1, with 9 bases aligning to TRBD1. Germline CDR1 is MGHRA and CDR2 is YSYEKL. J gave up 3 bases and V 1 base, and 6 bases lay outside the gene matches. The CDR3 covers 16 residues. The CDR3 region has the DNA TGCGCCAGCAGCCAAGGGACAGGGGCCTCGTACACTGAAGCTTTCTTT. Translated: CASSQGTGASYTEAFF.

The chain combines TRBV19 with TRBJ2-1; D gene ambiguous. Germline V gives CDR1 LNHDA, CDR2 SQIVND (reference sequence). Trimming removed 7 bases at V and 8 bases at J, with 21 bases between. The CDR3 covers 15 residues. CDR3 protein: CASKEVGKTNYEQFF. The CDR3 coding sequence is TGTGCCAGTAAGGAAGTTGGTAAAACTAACTATGAGCAGTTCTTC.

The J gene is TRBJ2-1, the V gene TRBV20-1; 10 bases align to TRBD1. This CDR3 has 15 amino acids. Per the germline V gene, CDR1 is DFQATT and CDR2 is SNEGSKA (reference sequence). V gave up 4 bases and J gave up 3 bases; unmatched junction bases: 6. The CDR3 loop is CSAMRTGGFYNEQFF. DNA of the CDR3: TGCAGTGCTATGAGGACAGGGGGTTTCTACAATGAGCAGTTCTTC.

The chain is built from TRBV20-1 and TRBJ2-5; perhaps TRBD2 as D (6 bases). The CDR3 contains 14 residues. V gave up 6 bases and J gave up 2 bases, with 16 bases separating them. Germline CDR1 is DFQATT and CDR2 is SNEGSKA (reference sequence). In DNA form, the CDR3 reads TGCAGTGCCTCGAGACCGGGAGCTCAAGAGACCCAGTACTTC. This gives the protein CSASRPGAQETQYF.

V gene TRBV10-3 combines with J gene TRBJ2-7; D call uncertain. The germline V gene has CDR1 ENHRY and CDR2 SYGVKD. Trimming cost V 8 bases and J 3 bases, with 14 bases left between them. This CDR3 comprises 13 residues. The CDR3 sequence: CAISPKIGYEQYV. Here the CDR3 DNA reads TGTGCCATCTCTCCTAAAATCGGCTACGAGCAGTACGTC.

This clonotype was found many times. V is TRBV7-2 and J is TRBJ2-4, with D hard to call. V shed 5 bases and J shed 1 base, with 9 bases lying between them. The germline V gene has CDR1 SGHTA and CDR2 FQGNSA. This CDR3 spans 14 amino acids. The CDR3: CASSPASAKNIQYF. As DNA, the CDR3 is TGTGCCAGCAGCCCCGCATCGGCCAAAAACATTCAGTACTTC.

This clonotype has ten or more counts. This chain joins TRBV7-2 and TRBJ2-3, with D possibly TRBD2 on 6 matching bases. CDR3 length equals 13 residues. Per the germline V gene, CDR1 is SGHTA and CDR2 is FQGNSA. Trimming removed 5 bases from V and 6 bases from J, with 12 bases in between. In DNA form, the CDR3 reads TGTGCCAGCAGCCAGAGGGCGGGGGATACGCAGTATTTT. Protein: CASSQRAGDTQYF.

At least ten counts were recorded for this clonotype. The chain is built from TRBV7-2 and TRBJ2-4; D is undetermined. The CDR3 runs to 15 residues. V was clipped by 3 bases and J by 7 bases, with 16 bases between them. Germline CDR1 reads SGHTA; CDR2 reads FQGNSA. CDR3 nucleotides: TGTGCCAGCAGCTTTGGCCCGCCCCCCATTAACATTCAGTACTTC. This encodes CASSFGPPPINIQYF.

This clonotype came up a few times. This chain links TRBV25-1 with TRBJ2-4, with D possibly TRBD1 on 7 matching bases. This CDR3 spans 16 amino acids. Trimming took off 2 bases at V and 8 bases at J, with 19 bases between the two ends. CDR1 is MGHDK, CDR2 SYGVNS, per germline. CDR3: CASSEGGMTGFDIQYF. The DNA for the CDR3 is TGTGCCAGCAGTGAAGGAGGGATGACAGGGTTTGACATTCAGTACTTC.

The rearrangement links TRBV24-1 to TRBJ2-5, with D tentatively TRBD1 or TRBD2 (5 bases each). There are 13 residues in the CDR3. The germline gives CDR1 KGHDR, CDR2 SFDVKD. V lost 9 bases to trimming and J lost 5 bases, with 15 bases between them. CDR3 residues: CATRRNGDETQYF. Here the CDR3 DNA reads TGTGCCACCCGGCGCAACGGGGACGAGACCCAGTACTTC.

The V gene is TRBV12-3 or TRBV12-4, the J gene TRBJ2-3, with 7 bases aligning to TRBD1. V was clipped by 4 bases and J by 2 bases; unmatched bases: 9. CDR3 length: 16 residues. In nucleotides, the CDR3 is TGTGCCAGCAGTTATTGGCTGGGACAGACCACAGATACGCAGTATTTT. Protein: CASSYWLGQTTDTQYF.

This clonotype was seen only a few times. CDR3 protein: CASSLLRGTDTQYF. The CDR3, as DNA: TGCGCCAGCAGCTTGCTCAGGGGCACAGATACGCAGTATTTT. The V gene is TRBV5-1, the J gene TRBJ2-3, with D possibly being TRBD1 (5 bases). The V and J ends lost 1 base and 1 base respectively, with 7 bases between them. The CDR3 sequence is 14 residues long. Germline CDR1 is SGHRS and CDR2 is YFSETQ.

This clonotype was seen a handful of times. This chain joins TRBV6-5 and TRBJ2-6; D remains ambiguous. Germline V gene lookup returns CDR1 MNHEY and CDR2 SVGAGI. V was shortened by 1 base and J by 5 bases, with 9 bases between the two germline ends. This CDR3 contains 15 residues. The CDR3 region is CASSYFARWANVLTF. The CDR3, as DNA: TGTGCCAGCAGTTACTTTGCCCGCTGGGCCAACGTCCTGACTTTC.

This clonotype came up many times. This sequence joins TRBV7-2 and TRBJ2-1; TRBD2 agrees at 11 bases. Per the germline V gene, CDR1 is SGHTA and CDR2 is FQGNSA. V shed 5 bases and J 0 bases; nucleotides not matched to a gene: 6. The length of the CDR3 is 17 residues. CDR3 coding DNA: TGTGCCAGCAGCACCCGGACTAGCGGGTTCTCCTACAATGAGCAGTTCTTC. Encoded protein: CASSTRTSGFSYNEQFF.

This clonotype came up many times. The rearrangement joins TRBV7-2 to TRBJ2-3; D is unresolved. The V and J ends lost 1 base and 4 bases respectively, with 9 bases between them. CDR3 size: 14 residues. Germline CDR1 SGHTA, CDR2 FQGNSA. CDR3 nucleotide sequence: TGTGCCAGCAGCTTAGTGGTAGGGTCAGATACGCAGTATTTT. Its translation is CASSLVVGSDTQYF.

V usage is TRBV27 and J usage is TRBJ2-5; D unresolved. The germline CDR1 and CDR2 sequences are MNHEY and SMNVEV (reference sequence). V gave up 7 bases and J gave up 0 bases, with 9 bases separating them. The CDR3 runs 13 residues. The CDR3 loop reads CASTASYQETQYF. In DNA form, the CDR3 reads TGTGCCAGCACCGCCTCGTACCAAGAGACCCAGTACTTC.